Following are 23 T cell receptor beta chains from one sample sequenced in a study of CD8 T cells in Susac syndrome. RNA, at about 0.45 to 1 ug, was reverse transcribed with random hexamers. Via MiXCR, TCRdb re-called the immunoSEQ multiplex PCR reads, giving one row per CDR3 protein. Among around 160,000 distinct CDR3 sequences, around 94% were seen once, and the ten largest hold around 0.15%. The specimen was CD4+ T cells from PBMCs. Every receptor here comes from a human donor in good health.

The chain employs TRBV15 and TRBJ2-1; tentatively, D is TRBD1 or TRBD2 (5 bases each). Germline V gene data show CDR1 as LNHNV and CDR2 as YYDKDF (reference sequence). The CDR3 consists of 13 residues. Trimming shortened V by 1 base and J by 8 bases, and 9 bases separated the two germline ends. The CDR3 spells CATSRARGHEQFF. DNA for the CDR3: TGTGCCACCAGCAGAGCCCGGGGCCATGAGCAGTTCTTC.

V usage is TRBV18 and J usage is TRBJ1-1; no reliable D call. Trimming pared 6 bases from V and 4 bases from J, leaving 12 bases between. This CDR3 has 13 amino acids. Germline V gene lookup returns CDR1 KGHSH and CDR2 LQKENI. The CDR3 region has the DNA TGTGCCAGCTCCCCGGGGTTGGGCACTGAAGCTTTCTTT. Translated, it gives CASSPGLGTEAFF.

The chain uses TRBV5-1 and TRBJ1-1; the D is unclear. Germline loops: CDR1 SGHRS, CDR2 YFSETQ. The CDR3 sequence is 15 residues long. V lost 0 bases, J lost 4 bases, and 13 bases lay in between. In DNA form, the CDR3 reads TGCGCCAGCAGCTTGGCCGGAGGGTTGGGCACTGAAGCTTTCTTT. Its protein product is CASSLAGGLGTEAFF.

J is TRBJ2-3 and V is TRBV4-3; unclear D gene. The germline CDR1 and CDR2 sequences are LGHNA and YSLEER. Trimming left V 1 base short and J 2 bases short, with 7 bases between. CDR3 size: 14 residues. The CDR3 DNA sequence: TGCGCCAGCAGCCAAGTGCAGCCCACAGATACGCAGTATTTT. Translated: CASSQVQPTDTQYF.

The chain employs TRBV20-1 and TRBJ1-2; D remains unclear. The CDR3 runs to 14 residues. Per germline, CDR1 DFQATT and CDR2 SNEGSKA (reference sequence). Trimming took off 6 bases at V and 2 bases at J, with 16 bases between the two ends. CDR3 region: CSATGSTANYGYTF. In nucleotides, the CDR3 is TGCAGTGCAACCGGATCGACGGCCAACTATGGCTACACCTTC.

The DNA of the CDR3 is TGTGCCAGCAGCTTGCGGACGGGCAACACCGGGGAGCTGTTTTTT. Translating it yields CASSLRTGNTGELFF. The chain uses TRBV5-4 and TRBJ2-2; unclear D gene. Germline V gene lookup returns CDR1 SGHNT and CDR2 YYREEE (reference sequence). This CDR3 is 15 amino acids long. Trimming left V 1 base short and J 2 bases short, with 9 bases between.

The V call is TRBV19, the J call TRBJ1-5; 7 positions agree with TRBD1. The CDR3 covers 14 residues. V lost 3 bases and J lost 2; bases outside the gene matches: 1. Germline assignment: CDR1 LNHDA and CDR2 SQIVND (reference sequence). CDR3 protein: CASSITGGNQPQHF. The CDR3 DNA reads as TGTGCCAGTAGTATTACAGGGGGCAATCAGCCCCAGCATTTT.

J is TRBJ2-2 and V is TRBV24-1; D may be TRBD2 (5 bases). The CDR3 extends over 17 amino acids. Trimming left V 2 bases short and J 8 bases short, with 20 bases between. CDR1 and CDR2 (germline): KGHDR, SFDVKD. CDR3 residues: CATSDSKPEGAPGELFF. The CDR3 DNA follows: TGTGCCACCAGTGATTCTAAACCCGAGGGTGCCCCTGGGGAGCTGTTTTTT.

This clonotype was counted a single time. Mismatch with germline at one junction end may stem from a read error. The V call is TRBV3-1, the J call TRBJ2-5, with D perhaps TRBD1 or TRBD2 (5 bases each). This CDR3 spans 12 amino acids. The V gene's germline CDR1 is LGHDT and CDR2 YNNKEL (reference sequence). CDR3 region: CASSQAEGPQYF. CDR3 DNA sequence: TGTGCCAGCAGTCAAGCTGAGGGACCCCAGTACTTC.

The chain is built from TRBV4-3 and TRBJ2-7, with D possibly being TRBD2 (6 bases). CDR3 length equals 16 residues. Looked up from germline, CDR1 is LGHNA and CDR2 is YSLEER. Trimming removed 4 bases from V and 4 bases from J, with 20 bases in between. In nucleotides, the CDR3 is TGCGCCAGCAGCCCTGTTGGGTCGGGGGTGATTTACGAGCAGTACTTC. Its translation: CASSPVGSGVIYEQYF.

This clonotype was seen only once. The chain couples TRBV29-1 to TRBJ2-3; D gene unclear. Between the trimmed V and J ends, which lost 3 bases and 0 bases, there was a span of 10 bases. CDR1 is SQVTM, CDR2 ANQGSEA, per germline. This CDR3 is 14 amino acids long. The CDR3 reads CSVEGQSSTDTQYF. In nucleotides, the CDR3 is TGCAGCGTTGAGGGCCAATCGAGCACAGATACGCAGTATTTT.

The rearrangement joins TRBV20-1 to TRBJ1-2, with a tentative D call TRBD1 (5 bases). Germline V CDR1 and CDR2: DFQATT, SNEGSKA (reference sequence). This CDR3 comprises 13 residues. Trimming pared 2 bases from V and 8 bases from J, leaving 15 bases between. CDR3 residues: CSARRTSEQGYTF. DNA for the CDR3: TGCAGTGCTAGAAGGACATCGGAACAGGGCTACACCTTC.

The rearrangement joins TRBV30 to TRBJ2-5; a possible D gene is TRBD1 (6 bases). V was trimmed by 5 bases and J by 4 bases, leaving 11 bases between them. Per germline, CDR1 GTSNPN and CDR2 SVGIG (reference sequence). This CDR3 is 12 amino acids long. The CDR3 DNA follows: TGTGCCTGGTACAGGGTCGGAGAGACCCAGTACTTC. It encodes CAWYRVGETQYF.

The chain carries TRBV14 and TRBJ2-3; D gene unclear. Germline V CDR1 and CDR2: SGHDN, FVKESK. This CDR3 has 13 residues. The V and J ends lost 2 bases and 4 bases respectively, with 7 bases between them. The CDR3 coding sequence is TGTGCCAGCAGCCAACAGCTGGCAGATACGCAGTATTTT. This sequence encodes CASSQQLADTQYF.

The chain has TRBV5-1 and TRBJ2-5; 8 bases match TRBD1. Trimming removed 0 bases from V and 4 bases from J; junction bases left unmatched: 2. This CDR3 is 14 amino acids long. In germline, CDR1 is SGHRS, CDR2 YFSETQ. CDR3 loop: CASSLDGQGETQYF. The DNA for the CDR3 is TGCGCCAGCAGCTTGGACGGACAGGGAGAGACCCAGTACTTC.

Concerning this clonotype itself: The junction departs from germline at one end; a sequencing error may be responsible. The gene calls are TRBV7-7 and TRBJ2-7; D possibly corresponds to TRBD2 (6 bases). CDR3 length: 15 amino acids. Germline V CDR1 and CDR2: SSHAT, FNYEAQ (reference sequence). As DNA, the CDR3 is TGTGCTAGCAGCCCACTGGGAGGCCCGCACTACGAGCAGTACTTC. The encoded protein is CASSPLGGPHYEQYF.

The chain has TRBV20-1 and TRBJ2-5, with D possibly matching TRBD1 (6 bases). The CDR3 runs to 15 residues. Germline V lookup: CDR1 DFQATT, CDR2 SNEGSKA (reference sequence). Trimming cost V 3 bases and J 2 bases, with 16 bases left between them. CDR3 sequence reads: CSASSGVGWQETQYF. The CDR3 nucleotides are TGCAGTGCTAGCTCAGGGGTAGGGTGGCAAGAGACCCAGTACTTC.

This chain links TRBV11-1 with TRBJ2-6; weak D call: TRBD2 (5 bases). This CDR3 is built from 12 residues. V lost 7 bases and J 9 bases, leaving 10 bases between the germline ends. Germline CDR1 is SGHAT and CDR2 is FQDESV (reference sequence). The CDR3 protein is CASTAGHNVLTF. Here the CDR3 DNA reads TGTGCCAGCACCGCGGGCCACAACGTCCTGACTTTC.

The CDR3 nucleotides read TGTGCCAGCAGCCCCCGCGGAGAGGATACGCAGTATTTT. This encodes CASSPRGEDTQYF. The chain has TRBV5-4 and TRBJ2-3; D is unresolved. V was pared by 4 bases and J by 6 bases, with 12 bases between. CDR1 is SGHNT and CDR2 is YYREEE in the germline V gene (reference sequence). The CDR3 length is 13 residues. Combining the CDR3 with reference TRBV5-4 and TRBJ2-3 gives the whole variable domain ETGVTQSPTHLIKTRGQQVTLRCSSQSGHNTVSWYQQALGQGPQFIFQYYREEENGRGNFPPRFSGLQFPNYSSELNVNALELDDSALYLCASSPRGEDTQYFGPGTRLTVL.

The V gene is TRBV20-1, the J gene TRBJ2-7, with 8 bases matching TRBD1. The CDR3 length is 14 residues. Germline CDR1 reads DFQATT; CDR2 reads SNEGSKA (reference sequence). The CDR3 coding sequence is TGCAGCGTGCACGAGACAGGGGCAGCTTACGAGCAGTACTTC. Encoded protein: CSVHETGAAYEQYF.

This chain uses TRBV6-5 with TRBJ1-2; D possibly corresponds to TRBD1 (5 bases). CDR1 and CDR2 (germline): MNHEY, SVGAGI. CDR3 length equals 14 residues. V was trimmed by 6 bases and J by 4 bases, leaving 15 bases between them. For the CDR3, the DNA is TGTGCCAGCAGCCGCTCCGGGACGGGCTATGGCTACACCTTC. Translated, it gives CASSRSGTGYGYTF.

The chain couples TRBV12-3 or TRBV12-4 to TRBJ1-1; 7 bases match TRBD1. The V gene end was trimmed by 6 bases and the J gene end by 3 bases; junction bases not matched to a gene: 7. The CDR3 contains 14 residues. The CDR3 DNA reads TGTGCCAGCAGCCGGGGACAGCGTGACACTGAAGCTTTCTTT. Translation gives CASSRGQRDTEAFF.

This clonotype was detected only once. The rearrangement joins TRBV6-4 to TRBJ2-7; no definite D call. V lost 1 base, J lost 4 bases, and 8 bases lay in between. The length of the CDR3 is 13 residues. Germline values: CDR1 MRHNA, CDR2 SNTAGT. CDR3 nucleotides: TGTGCCAGCAGTGACTGGGTATGGTACGAGCAGTACTTC. It is translated as CASSDWVWYEQYF.